The 23 T cell receptor beta chains reported below all come from one sample, sequenced in a study of T cell responses to AZD1222 COVID-19 vaccine. Sequencing was performed with immunoSEQ multiplex PCR; in TCRdb, only in-frame clones are kept and a portion is missing. The sample contains about 96,000 clones, around 89% of which appear only once. Here the sequenced sample was peripheral blood, taken on day 0 of AZD1222 vaccination. The receptors shown here come from an adult in good health.

The rearrangement joins TRBV3-1 (or the pseudogene TRBV3-2) to TRBJ2-7, with 8 bases matching TRBD2. After removal of 7 bases from V and 1 base from J, the junction contained 12 bases not matched to a gene. The CDR3 extends over 16 amino acids. The germline gives CDR1 LGHDT, CDR2 YNNKEL (reference sequence). Here the CDR3 DNA reads TGTGCCAGCAAGGGAGGGACTAGGGACGGTTCCTACGAGCAGTACTTC. The encoded protein is CASKGGTRDGSYEQYF.

The chain recombines TRBV7-2 with TRBJ2-3; D is possibly TRBD1 (5 bases). The CDR3 has 15 amino acids. V dropped 5 bases and J dropped 5 bases, with 17 bases sitting between them. The germline gives CDR1 SGHTA, CDR2 FQGNSA. This chain's CDR3 is CASSPEGARGDTQYF. In nucleotides, the CDR3 is TGTGCCAGCAGCCCAGAAGGGGCCCGTGGAGATACGCAGTATTTT. The full variable domain, completed using reference TRBV7-2 and TRBJ2-3, is GAGVSQSPSNKVTEKGKDVELRCDPISGHTALYWYRQSLGQGLEFLIYFQGNSAPDKSGLPSDRFSAERTGGSVSTLTIQRTQQEDSAVYLCASSPEGARGDTQYFGPGTRLTVL.

The chain employs TRBV9 and TRBJ1-1; a possible D gene is TRBD1 (5 bases). Germline V lookup: CDR1 SGDLS, CDR2 YYNGEE. This CDR3 spans 16 amino acids. V was clipped by 4 bases and J by 4 bases, with 20 bases between them. In nucleotides, the CDR3 is TGTGCCAGCAGCCCCAGGGCCACCCTAGCTAGCACTGAAGCTTTCTTT. It encodes CASSPRATLASTEAFF.

V gene TRBV11-1 combines with J gene TRBJ1-1; maybe TRBD1 (6 bases). Trimming shortened V by 6 bases and J by 0 bases, and 8 bases separated the two germline ends. Germline lookup yields CDR1 SGHAT and CDR2 FQDESV (reference sequence). The CDR3 contains 13 residues. CDR3 loop: CASRAGVNTEAFF. Here the CDR3 DNA reads TGTGCCAGCAGGGCAGGGGTGAACACTGAAGCTTTCTTT. Full variable domain (rest looked up from reference TRBV11-1 and TRBJ1-1): EAEVAQSPRYKITEKSQAVAFWCDPISGHATLYWYRQILGQGPELLVQFQDESVVDDSQLPKDRFSAERLKGVDSTLKIQPAELGDSAMYLCASRAGVNTEAFFGQGTRLTVV.

V is TRBV7-8 and J is TRBJ1-4, with a tentative D call TRBD1 (6 bases). V was cut by 5 bases and J by 8 bases, with 9 bases left in between. The CDR3 has 12 amino acids. Germline V CDR1 and CDR2: SGHVS, FQNEAQ. The CDR3 nucleotides are TGTGCCAGCAGCCCCCAGGGGGAAAAACTGTTTTTT. Translated: CASSPQGEKLFF.

In its sample, this clone was seen once. The V call is TRBV5-4, the J call TRBJ1-1; possibly TRBD1 for D (5 bases). V was shortened by 1 base and J by 4 bases, with 11 bases between the two germline ends. In germline, CDR1 is SGHNT, CDR2 YYREEE (reference sequence). The length of the CDR3 is 14 residues. The chain's CDR3 is CASSLPGWSTEAFF. The CDR3 bases are TGTGCCAGCAGCTTGCCAGGGTGGAGCACTGAAGCTTTCTTT.

The chain couples TRBV25-1 to TRBJ2-2, with 8 bases aligning to TRBD1. After removal of 6 bases from V and 6 bases from J, the junction contained 15 bases not matched to a gene. The CDR3 loop spans 17 amino acids. Germline values: CDR1 MGHDK, CDR2 SYGVNS. The CDR3, as DNA: TGTGCCAGCAGAGATAGGACAGGGCCACGAACGCCCGGGGAGCTGTTTTTT. Amino acids: CASRDRTGPRTPGELFF.

J is TRBJ1-6 and V is TRBV3-1 (or the pseudogene TRBV3-2), with D hard to call. The CDR3 covers 15 residues. Trimming left V 0 bases short and J 10 bases short, with 13 bases between. The V gene's germline CDR1 is LGHDT and CDR2 YNNKEL (reference sequence). CDR3 nucleotides: TGTGCCAGCAGCCAAGATTGGGCAGGCACGTCACCCCTCCACTTT. It translates to CASSQDWAGTSPLHF.

The chain couples TRBV10-3 to TRBJ2-5; 12 bases align to TRBD2. With V trimmed by 6 bases and J by 5 bases, 7 bases remained unmatched. The CDR3 is 15 residues long. CDR1 is ENHRY and CDR2 is SYGVKD in the germline V gene. DNA for the CDR3: TGTGCCATCAGCGGGACTAGCGGGTCTCTGGAGACCCAGTACTTC. It yields the protein CAISGTSGSLETQYF.

The chain combines TRBV30 with TRBJ1-2; TRBD1 matches at 7 bases. The CDR3 runs to 14 residues. Germline V gene data show CDR1 as GTSNPN and CDR2 as SVGIG (reference sequence). The trim removed 2 bases at V and 4 bases at J, leaving 7 bases unmatched. CDR3 loop: CAWSSGGAVYGYTF. CDR3 sequence (DNA): TGTGCCTGGAGTTCAGGGGGGGCGGTCTATGGCTACACCTTC.

The chain uses TRBV20-1 and TRBJ1-6; 7 bases match TRBD1. Germline V CDR1 and CDR2: DFQATT, SNEGSKA (reference sequence). The CDR3 runs 11 residues. Trimming took 5 bases from V and 13 from J; bases not matched to a gene: 5. The CDR3 nucleotides read TGCAGTGCTCCGGACAGGCCGCCCCTCCACTTT. Translation gives CSAPDRPPLHF.

This chain connects TRBV7-2 to TRBJ1-3; 11 nucleotides line up with TRBD1. Trimming removed 1 base from V and 1 base from J; junction bases left unmatched: 6. There are 18 residues in the CDR3. Germline CDR1 is SGHTA and CDR2 is FQGNSA. This CDR3 reads CASSLVGTGGNSGNTIYF. CDR3 bases: TGTGCCAGCAGCTTAGTAGGGACAGGGGGTAATTCTGGAAACACCATATATTTT.

This clone was seen just once. V usage is TRBV20-1 and J usage is TRBJ1-1; 8 bases line up with TRBD1. This CDR3 is built from 13 residues. Germline values: CDR1 DFQATT, CDR2 SNEGSKA (reference sequence). V was clipped by 3 bases and J by 8 bases; unmatched bases: 8. The CDR3 DNA follows: TGCAGTGCTAGTACCGGACAGGGCCTAGAAGCTTTCTTT. Amino acids: CSASTGQGLEAFF.

The V gene is TRBV6-5, the J gene TRBJ1-6; unclear D gene. Germline V gene sequence: CDR1 MNHEY, CDR2 SVGAGI. CDR3 length equals 16 residues. Trimming removed 0 bases at V and 7 bases at J, with 13 bases between. The CDR3 sequence: CASSYSRVGLNSPLHF. CDR3 bases: TGTGCCAGCAGTTACTCAAGGGTCGGACTCAATTCACCCCTCCACTTT.

Only a few counts were recorded for this clone. The rearrangement links TRBV15 to TRBJ1-5; 9 bases line up with TRBD1. The length of the CDR3 is 17 residues. The trim removed 3 bases at V and 4 bases at J, leaving 10 bases unmatched. Germline values: CDR1 LNHNV, CDR2 YYDKDF (reference sequence). This CDR3 is CATSRAPGQGKNQPQHF. Written as DNA, the CDR3 is TGTGCCACCAGCAGGGCTCCGGGACAGGGAAAGAATCAGCCCCAGCATTTT.

The chain is built from TRBV5-1 and TRBJ2-2; D is ambiguous. V was clipped by 2 bases and J by 0 bases, with 5 bases between them. Germline CDR1 is SGHRS and CDR2 is YFSETQ. This CDR3 has 14 residues. The DNA for the CDR3 is TGCGCCAGCAGCTTTAGGTCGAACACCGGGGAGCTGTTTTTT. Protein sequence: CASSFRSNTGELFF.

The chain joins TRBV5-1 to TRBJ1-3; the D gene is possibly TRBD1 (5 bases). The CDR3 contains 14 residues. Trimming took 4 bases from V and 0 from J, leaving 8 bases between them. Germline lookup yields CDR1 SGHRS and CDR2 YFSETQ. The CDR3 sequence is CASSDTGSGNTIYF. CDR3 bases: TGCGCCAGCAGCGATACAGGCTCTGGAAACACCATATATTTT.

This clone was seen only a few times. This rearrangement joins TRBV6-5 to TRBJ1-2; TRBD1 aligns across 7 bases. The germline gives CDR1 MNHEY, CDR2 SVGAGI. The CDR3 length is 15 residues. Unmatched junction bases numbered 10, after V lost 1 base and J lost 8 bases. The CDR3 DNA reads as TGTGCCAGCAGTTACTTATCACAGGGGCAGGGAGGCTACACCTTC. Translated: CASSYLSQGQGGYTF.

The CDR3, as DNA: TGCGCCAGCAGCTTGGGAGGGGGCGCTAACTATGGCTACACCTTC. This translates into CASSLGGGANYGYTF. J is TRBJ1-2 and V is TRBV5-1; TRBD1 matches at 7 bases. V lost 0 bases, J lost 0 bases, and 2 bases stayed unmatched. The CDR3 loop spans 15 amino acids. CDR1 is SGHRS and CDR2 is YFSETQ in the germline V gene.

V usage is TRBV3-1 (or the pseudogene TRBV3-2) and J usage is TRBJ1-6; D is uncertain. Trimming cost V 0 bases and J 7 bases, with 4 bases left between them. Germline-derived CDR1 and CDR2 are LGHDT and YNNKEL (reference sequence). The CDR3 sequence is 13 residues long. CDR3 region: CASSQELNSPLHF. CDR3 sequence (DNA): TGTGCCAGCAGCCAAGAGTTGAATTCACCCCTCCACTTT.

This rearrangement joins TRBV20-1 to TRBJ1-2; the D is unclear. The length of the CDR3 is 10 residues. Germline CDR1 DFQATT, CDR2 SNEGSKA (reference sequence). The germline V and J ends were trimmed by 6 bases and 7 bases, with 9 bases remaining between them. CDR3 residues: CSAPFGGYTF. The CDR3 DNA reads TGCAGTGCCCCCTTCGGTGGCTACACCTTC.

The rearrangement joins TRBV20-1 to TRBJ2-5; D is possibly TRBD2 (6 bases). The CDR3 has 14 amino acids. Trimming cost V 3 bases and J 2 bases, with 13 bases left between them. The germline V gene encodes CDR1 DFQATT and CDR2 SNEGSKA (reference sequence). The CDR3 DNA reads as TGCAGTGCTAGTCCCAGGGAGGTTCAAGAGACCCAGTACTTC. Translation: CSASPREVQETQYF.

V is TRBV12-3 or TRBV12-4 and J is TRBJ2-7; maybe TRBD2 (5 bases). This CDR3 is built from 13 residues. Trimming took 6 bases from V and 4 from J, leaving 13 bases between them. CDR3: CASSGGEVYEQYF. Here the CDR3 DNA reads TGTGCCAGCAGCGGAGGAGAGGTGTACGAGCAGTACTTC.